This T cell receptor (beta chain) was obtained from a study of T cells after yellow fever vaccination. Background on the study: SMART-Seq v4 Ultra Low Input handled preparation of low-cell-number fractions.

V was pared by 4 bases and J by 6 bases, with 5 bases of the junction left unmatched. Germline-derived CDR1 and CDR2 are DFQATT and SNEGSKA (reference sequence). This CDR3 is built from 14 residues. Overall study findings and caveats: Abundant clonotypes from the bulk population could get into FACS-sorted repertoires as contaminants.

This clonotype turned up a few times. Its antigen is currently unknown. Template switching with 5'RACE generated the TCR cDNA and added a universal primer site and UMIs. TCRdb reprocessed the 5' RACE reads with MiXCR, giving one entry per CDR3 protein. The sample includes 300,000 to 400,000 distinct CDR3 sequences, around 6.4% of them seen just once. The sequencing used PBMCs, collected 5 days after the yellow fever booster vaccination. This chain connects TRBV20-1 to TRBJ2-7; 14 bases map to TRBD2. The clonotype was recovered from a young man who received the YFV17D yellow fever vaccine. The CDR3 DNA reads as TGCAGTGCTACTGGGACTAGCGGGAGTATCGAGCAGTACTTC. This encodes CSATGTSGSIEQYF.